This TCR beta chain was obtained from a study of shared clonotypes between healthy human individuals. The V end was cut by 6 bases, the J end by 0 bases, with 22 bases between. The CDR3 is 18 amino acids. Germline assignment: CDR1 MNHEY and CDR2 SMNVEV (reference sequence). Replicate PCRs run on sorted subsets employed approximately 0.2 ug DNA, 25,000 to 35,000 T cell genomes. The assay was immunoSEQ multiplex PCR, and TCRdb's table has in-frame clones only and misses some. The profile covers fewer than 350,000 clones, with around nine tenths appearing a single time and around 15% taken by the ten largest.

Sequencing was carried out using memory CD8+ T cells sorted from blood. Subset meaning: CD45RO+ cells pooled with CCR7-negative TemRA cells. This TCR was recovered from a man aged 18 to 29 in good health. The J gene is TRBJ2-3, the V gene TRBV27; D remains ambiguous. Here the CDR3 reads CASRITSTPGSSTDTQYF. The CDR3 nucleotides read TGTGCCAGCAGGATCACGTCAACTCCCGGGTCTAGCACAGATACGCAGTATTTT.